These T cell receptor beta chains were read from a single sample in a study of CD8 T cells in ankylosing spondylitis. Each CDR3 protein is one row after TCRdb ran MiXCR on the 5' RACE reads. The sample consists of around 150,000 distinct CDR3 sequences, around 16% of them appearing once. Sequencing was done on a sample of blood, either unsorted or a sorted T cell fraction (not recorded which). Receptors originate from a male donor with ankylosing spondylitis or in good health (not recorded which). CDR3s include the opening cysteine and the closing phenylalanine or tryptophan.

TRBJ2-7 TRBV29-1 14 CSVEGTGLRYEQYF
TRBJ2-1 TRBV7-8 15 CASSLADRGPDEQFF
TRBJ2-1 TRBV30 14 CAWSGGLAGYEQFF
TRBJ2-2 TRBV7-3 16 CASSSLAGRVTGELFF
TRBJ2-1 TRBV7-2 12 CTSTLFDNEQFF
TRBJ1-5 TRBV27 15 CASKGTPRPNQPQHF
TRBJ2-2 TRBV15 16 CATSSSPASSTGELFF
TRBJ1-1 TRBV20-1 14 CSARFQGVRTEAFF
TRBJ1-2 TRBV6-1 12 CASSAGGYGYTF
TRBJ2-7 TRBV3-1 14 CASSQGLESYEQYF
TRBJ1-3 TRBV5-1 14 CASSLDWDGNTIYF
TRBJ1-4 TRBV18 15 CASSPPGTGGEKLFF
TRBJ2-2 TRBV4-1 16 CVSSHFQAGDTGELFF
TRBJ2-2 TRBV20-1 14 CSARDYQIPGELFF
TRBJ2-5 TRBV10-3 12 CAISDSAETQYF
TRBJ1-4 TRBV5-4 15 CASSVTGTGIEKLFF
TRBJ2-7 TRBV11-2 13 CASSSGLKYEQYF
TRBJ1-2 TRBV27 14 CASSYTGGLYGYTF
TRBJ1-1 TRBV9 15 CASSVGTQSNTEAFF
TRBJ2-7 TRBV28 13 CASRRDTPYEQYF
TRBJ2-2 TRBV5-6 14 CASSLISGGGELFF
TRBJ2-4 TRBV21-1 17 CASSRLMDKLAKNIQYF
TRBJ2-2 TRBV7-3 14 CASSFGGRTGELFF
TRBJ2-1 TRBV7-2 17 CASSSLGITGGYNAQFF
TRBJ1-6 TRBV29-1 13 CSVGTDYNSPLHF
TRBJ1-1 TRBV5-1 14 CASSLEGGGTEAFF
TRBJ2-7 TRBV5-1 14 CASSGEVSSYEQYF
TRBJ2-3 TRBV5-1 13 CASSPMRADTQYF
TRBJ1-2 TRBV6-5 15 CASSYSRSRGDGYTF
TRBJ2-3 TRBV5-1 18 CASSYSPGLAKHTDTQYF
TRBJ2-5 TRBV10-3 13 CAISVVGEETQYF
TRBJ2-5 TRBV20-1 14 CSASMGLRQETQYF
TRBJ2-7 TRBV20-1 15 CSAQETSGSSYEQYF
TRBJ1-2 TRBV29-1 14 CSAVLPGRDYGYTF
TRBJ1-2 TRBV10-3 15 CAISDPATAPYGYTF
TRBJ2-7 TRBV5-1 14 CASSLTSGPYEQYF
TRBJ2-2 TRBV29-1 11 CSAHSGRELFF
TRBJ2-7 TRBV20-1 15 CSARLRTGGDYEQYF
TRBJ2-2 TRBV5-1 16 CASSRDRMANTGELFF
TRBJ2-5 TRBV2 13 CASSVFEQETQYF
TRBJ1-2 TRBV6-1 14 CASSGEGEYYGYTF
TRBJ1-2 TRBV15 15 CATSRDQGQGNDYTF
TRBJ2-2 TRBV27 14 CASSNYRLTGELFF
TRBJ2-5 TRBV29-1 13 CSVALRLQETQYF
TRBJ2-2 TRBV5-1 14 CASSSLGNTGELFF
TRBJ1-3 TRBV5-5 15 CASSRQGPPGNTIYF
TRBJ2-1 TRBV28 13 CASSPQGYNEQFF
TRBJ2-7 TRBV5-6 15 CASSLVGGRDYEQYF
TRBJ2-5 TRBV5-1 13 CASSWTEEETQYF
TRBJ2-7 TRBV5-6 13 CASSLTESYEQYF
TRBJ2-2 TRBV7-2 14 CASSADRATGELFF
TRBJ2-3 TRBV24-1 15 CATSEMAPRGDTQYF
TRBJ1-2 TRBV10-3 11 CATGGGYGYTF
TRBJ2-5 TRBV5-1 17 CASSFMSGAGGGETQYF
TRBJ2-7 TRBV24-1 14 CATSDTTGSLEQYF
TRBJ1-6 TRBV10-3 14 CAISVDSRDSPLHF
TRBJ2-2 TRBV6-4 14 CASRRQPDTGELFF